What follows describes a single TCR beta chain. Its antigen is currently unknown. The data were taken from a study of radiation and T cells in renal cell carcinoma. This CDR3 has 14 residues. V trimming: 1 base; J trimming: 4 bases; junction bases outside the gene matches: 3. Germline CDR1 and CDR2: SGHAT and FQNNGV. Time point in this sample: blood 2 weeks post-SBRT. Treatment: 15 Gy SBRT to primary tumor, nephrectomy 4 weeks later. Blood was sampled at baseline, 2 weeks and 4 weeks after SBRT. The table came from immunoSEQ multiplex PCR; TCRdb's copy has only in-frame clones and leaves some out. The data show fewer than 30,000 clones, about 85% seen once. Study results and caveats: Pretreatment tumor biopsies were lacking, so baseline clonotypes are unknown.

The genes are TRBV11-2 and TRBJ2-5; the match to TRBD2 covers 7 bases. The sequencing here drew on blood, taken from a patient whose treatment included radiotherapy and nephrectomy. The origin of this receptor is a man aged 60-69 years with renal cell carcinoma. The CDR3, as DNA: TGTGCCAGCAGCTTAGTGGGGGGGGTAGAGACCCAGTACTTC. It yields the protein CASSLVGGVETQYF.